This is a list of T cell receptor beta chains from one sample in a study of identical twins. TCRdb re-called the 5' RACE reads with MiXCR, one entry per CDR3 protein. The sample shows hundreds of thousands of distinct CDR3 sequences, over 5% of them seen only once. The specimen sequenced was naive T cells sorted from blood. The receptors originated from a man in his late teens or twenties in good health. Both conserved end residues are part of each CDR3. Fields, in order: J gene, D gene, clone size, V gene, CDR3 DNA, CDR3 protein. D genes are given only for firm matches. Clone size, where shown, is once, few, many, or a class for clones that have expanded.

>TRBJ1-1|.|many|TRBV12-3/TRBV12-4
TGTGCCAGCAGTTTAACGGGGGGCGCAGACACTGAAGCTTTCTTT
CASSLTGGADTEAFF
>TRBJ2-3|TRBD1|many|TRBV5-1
TGCGCCAGCCGACAGGGGGACACAGATACGCAGTATTTT
CASRQGDTDTQYF
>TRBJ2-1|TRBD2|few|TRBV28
TGTGCCACTCGTTTTGCGGGAGGGTCTTATGAGCAGTTCTTC
CATRFAGGSYEQFF
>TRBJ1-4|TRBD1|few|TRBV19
TGTGCCAGTAGTCCCACCCAACAGGGGAGGGGAAAACTGTTTTTT
CASSPTQQGRGKLFF
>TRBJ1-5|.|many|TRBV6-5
TGTGCCAGCAGTTACGGGAGGGGCCAGCCCCAGCATTTT
CASSYGRGQPQHF
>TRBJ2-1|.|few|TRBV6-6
TGTGCCAGCAGTTACGAGTATATGGATGAGCAGTTCTTC
CASSYEYMDEQFF
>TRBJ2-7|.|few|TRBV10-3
TGTGCCATCAGTGACCATACTCTCGCCTACGAGCAGTACTTC
CAISDHTLAYEQYF
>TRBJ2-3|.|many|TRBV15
TGTGCCACCAGCAGGGGAGGAAGCACAGATACGCAGTATTTT
CATSRGGSTDTQYF
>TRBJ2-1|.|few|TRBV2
TGTGCCAGCAGTGAAGACCATGAGCAGTTCTTC
CASSEDHEQFF
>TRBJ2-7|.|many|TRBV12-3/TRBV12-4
TGTGCCAGCAGTTTGGGCGGCAGGGGTCCCCTCGAGCAGTACTTC
CASSLGGRGPLEQYF
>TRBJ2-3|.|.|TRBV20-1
TGCAGTGCTAGAGATACCGGCTCTGGGGATACGCAGTATTTT
CSARDTGSGDTQYF
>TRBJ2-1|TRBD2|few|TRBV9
TGTGCCAGCAGCGTAGGCGGGAGGGTTACTGACGATGAGCAGTTCTTC
CASSVGGRVTDDEQFF
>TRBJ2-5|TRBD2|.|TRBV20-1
TGCAGTGCTTATCCTAGCGGGAGAGGAGAGACCCAGTACTTC
CSAYPSGRGETQYF
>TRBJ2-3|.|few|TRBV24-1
TGTGCCACCAGTGATTTGGGCACAGATACGCAGTATTTT
CATSDLGTDTQYF
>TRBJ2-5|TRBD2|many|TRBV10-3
TGTGCCATCAAAGGGAGGGACGAGACCCAGTACTTC
CAIKGRDETQYF
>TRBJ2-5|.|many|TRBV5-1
TGCGCCAGCAGCTTTTTTCCAGGGGTCGGAGAGACCCAGTACTTC
CASSFFPGVGETQYF
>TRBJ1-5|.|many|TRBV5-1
TGCGCCAGCAGTCCAGGGGTAGAGCAGCCCCAGCATTTT
CASSPGVEQPQHF
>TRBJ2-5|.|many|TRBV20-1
TGCAGTGCTAGAGTCTCAGGGAGGTTGGTAAAAGAGACCCAGTACTTC
CSARVSGRLVKETQYF
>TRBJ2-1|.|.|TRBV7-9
TGTGCCAGCAGCATTACAGGGGAGGGGTACAATGAGCAGTTCTTC
CASSITGEGYNEQFF
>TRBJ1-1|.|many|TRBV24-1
TGTGCCACCTCAGGGTCGGGAGACACTGAAGCTTTCTTT
CATSGSGDTEAFF
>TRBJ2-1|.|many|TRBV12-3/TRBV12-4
TGTGCCAGCAGTTTCAACGGAGTAGTTTCAGTCGATGAGCAGTTCTTC
CASSFNGVVSVDEQFF
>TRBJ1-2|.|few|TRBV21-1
TGTGCCAGCAGCAAAGCACGTGAGGGGGCGCGAAATTATGGCTACACCTTC
CASSKAREGARNYGYTF
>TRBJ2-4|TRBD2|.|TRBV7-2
TGTGCCAGCAGCTTAGGACTAGCGGAAAACATTCAGTACTTC
CASSLGLAENIQYF
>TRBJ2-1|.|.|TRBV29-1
TGCAGCGCTAGGGGACAATACAATGAGCAGTTCTTC
CSARGQYNEQFF
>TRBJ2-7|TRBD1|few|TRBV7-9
TGTGCCAGCAGCGTACCGCAGGGGGCCTCCTACGAGCAGTACTTC
CASSVPQGASYEQYF
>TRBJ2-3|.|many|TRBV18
TGTGCCAGCAGCCCGGAGAGAGATACGCAGTATTTT
CASSPERDTQYF
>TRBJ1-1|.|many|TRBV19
TGTGCCAGTAGTATAGGATCAAACACTGAAGCTTTCTTT
CASSIGSNTEAFF
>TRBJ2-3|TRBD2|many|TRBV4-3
TGCGCCAGCAGCCAAGAAAGGGTGGGACTAGCGGGAGGAGATACGCAGTATTTT
CASSQERVGLAGGDTQYF
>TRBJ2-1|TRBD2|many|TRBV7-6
TGTGCCAGCAGATCGGGACTAGCGGGAGGGCCGAACTACAATGAGCAGTTCTTC
CASRSGLAGGPNYNEQFF
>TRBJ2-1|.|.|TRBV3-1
TGTGCCAGCAGCCAAGATCTGCGGGAGAGGTTTGACAGGAGCTCCTACAATGAGCAGTTCTTC
CASSQDLRERFDRSSYNEQFF
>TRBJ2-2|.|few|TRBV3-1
TGTGCCAGCAGCCAAATAGGGGAGCTGTTTTTT
CASSQIGELFF
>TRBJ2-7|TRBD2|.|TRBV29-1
TGCAGCGTTGAAGATTGGCGGGAGGGGGCCTACGAGCAGTACTTC
CSVEDWREGAYEQYF
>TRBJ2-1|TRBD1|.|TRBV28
TGTGCCAGCAGTTTAACCTCCGGGACAGGGTACAATGAGCAGTTCTTC
CASSLTSGTGYNEQFF
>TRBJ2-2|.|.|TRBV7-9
TGTGCCAGCATCTCAATGACAGGGAACACCGGGGAGCTGTTTTTT
CASISMTGNTGELFF
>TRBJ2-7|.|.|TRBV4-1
TGCGCCAGCAGCCTTCGGGACAACAAAGCCTACGAGCAGTACTTC
CASSLRDNKAYEQYF
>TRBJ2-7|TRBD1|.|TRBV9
TGTGCCAGCAGCGCGACAGGGGGTAAGCGGGAGCAGTACTTC
CASSATGGKREQYF
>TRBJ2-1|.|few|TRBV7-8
TGTGCCAGCAGCTTCAGACGGGACCTTTACAATGAGCAGTTCTTC
CASSFRRDLYNEQFF
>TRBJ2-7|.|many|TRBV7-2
TGTGCCAGCAGCTTACAGGGGTTAGACGAGCAGTACTTC
CASSLQGLDEQYF
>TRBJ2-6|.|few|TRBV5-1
TGCGCCAGCAGCTTGAACCCTGGGGCCAACGTCCTGACTTTC
CASSLNPGANVLTF
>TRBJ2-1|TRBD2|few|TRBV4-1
TGCGCCAGCAGCCAAGTAGGTACTAGCGGCAACAATGAGCAGTTCTTC
CASSQVGTSGNNEQFF
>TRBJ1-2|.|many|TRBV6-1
TGTGCCAGCAGTGAGGCCTACAGGACGGGCTATGGCTACACCTTC
CASSEAYRTGYGYTF
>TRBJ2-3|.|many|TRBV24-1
TGTGCCACCAGTGATTCTAGCCAGGCTCGGGCAGATACGCAGTATTTT
CATSDSSQARADTQYF